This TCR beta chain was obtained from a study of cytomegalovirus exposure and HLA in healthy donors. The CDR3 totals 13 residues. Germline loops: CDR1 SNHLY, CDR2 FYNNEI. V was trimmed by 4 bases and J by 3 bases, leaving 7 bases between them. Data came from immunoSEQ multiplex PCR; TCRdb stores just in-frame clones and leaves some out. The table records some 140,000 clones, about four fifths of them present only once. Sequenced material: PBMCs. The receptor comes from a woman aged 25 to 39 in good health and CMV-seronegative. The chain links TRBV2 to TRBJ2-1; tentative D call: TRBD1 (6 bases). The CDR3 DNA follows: TGTGCCAGCAGTGTACAGGGCTACAATGAGCAGTTCTTC. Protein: CASSVQGYNEQFF.